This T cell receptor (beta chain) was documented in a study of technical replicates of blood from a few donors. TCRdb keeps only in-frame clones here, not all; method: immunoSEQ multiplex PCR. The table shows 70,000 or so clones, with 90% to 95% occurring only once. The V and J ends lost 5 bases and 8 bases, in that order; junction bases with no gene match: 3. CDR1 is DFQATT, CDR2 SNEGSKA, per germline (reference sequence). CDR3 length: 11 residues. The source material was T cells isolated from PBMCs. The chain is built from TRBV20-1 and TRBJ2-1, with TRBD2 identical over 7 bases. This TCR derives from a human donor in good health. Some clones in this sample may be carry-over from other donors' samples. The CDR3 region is CSAGREDEQFF. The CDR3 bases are TGCAGTGCTGGACGGGAGGATGAGCAGTTCTTC.